This entry lists 22 T cell receptor beta chains sequenced from one sample in a study of hypomethylating agent response in myelodysplastic syndrome. TCRdb's copy holds only in-frame clones and misses some; the assay was immunoSEQ multiplex PCR. The sample records 6,500 or so clones, around 87% being singletons. Sequences were derived from bone marrow, sampled before or after starting hypomethylating agent treatment for myelodysplastic syndrome (not recorded which). The receptors stem from a human donor with myelodysplastic syndrome.

The chain recombines TRBV7-2 with TRBJ2-7; 9 bases are shared with TRBD2. Germline CDR1 SGHTA, CDR2 FQGNSA. The V gene end was trimmed by 3 bases and the J gene end by 2 bases; junction bases not matched to a gene: 5. This CDR3 contains 15 residues. This CDR3 is CASSFYSGGPYEQYF. The CDR3 DNA sequence: TGTGCCAGCAGCTTCTATAGCGGGGGCCCCTACGAGCAGTACTTC.

On this clone: An end of the junction differs from the germline gene, which may be a read error. The chain combines TRBV18 with TRBJ2-1, with TRBD2 identical over 13 bases. Germline-derived CDR1 and CDR2 are KGHSH and LQKENI. The CDR3 length is 16 residues. CDR3 region: CASSSGLAGAYNGQFF. CDR3 nucleotide sequence: TGTGCCAGCTCCTCAGGACTAGCGGGGGCATACAATGGGCAGTTCTTC.

V usage is TRBV6-4 and J usage is TRBJ2-3; 8 bases agree with TRBD2. This CDR3 region has 13 residues. V lost 6 bases, J lost 1 base, and 0 bases stayed unmatched. The germline gives CDR1 MRHNA, CDR2 SNTAGT. The DNA of the CDR3 is TGTGCCAGCAGAGCGGGGGGCACAGATACGCAGTATTTT. This sequence encodes CASRAGGTDTQYF.

The J gene is TRBJ1-6, the V gene TRBV5-8; 7 bases fit TRBD1. V dropped 5 bases and J dropped 8; count of bases not matched to a gene: 10. This CDR3 has 15 residues. Germline V gives CDR1 SGHTS, CDR2 YDEGEE. CDR3 in amino acids: CASRPRQGWDSPLHF. The DNA of the CDR3 is TGTGCCAGCAGACCCCGACAGGGTTGGGATTCACCCCTCCACTTT.

This clone was picked up a small number of times. V gene TRBV4-2 combines with J gene TRBJ1-2; no reliable D call. The CDR3 sequence is 14 residues long. CDR1 is LGHNA, CDR2 YNFKEQ, per germline. Trimming left V 1 base short and J 8 bases short, with 14 bases between. CDR3 region: CASSQVDREDGYTF. CDR3 bases: TGTGCCAGCAGCCAAGTTGACCGGGAGGACGGCTACACCTTC.

This clone was recorded once. The chain employs TRBV9 and TRBJ1-2, with D possibly TRBD1 on 5 matching bases. This CDR3 comprises 13 residues. Germline V gene sequence: CDR1 SGDLS, CDR2 YYNGEE. V lost 3 bases and J 5 bases, leaving 11 bases between the germline ends. The CDR3 nucleotides read TGTGCCAGCAGCGCCACTTGGGGGTATGGCTACACCTTC. Residues: CASSATWGYGYTF.

This rearrangement joins TRBV6-6 to TRBJ2-5; 11 bases line up with TRBD2. V lost 8 bases and J lost 7; bases outside the gene matches: 15. Germline CDR1 and CDR2: MNHNY and SVGAGI (reference sequence). The CDR3 is made up of 16 amino acids. CDR3 sequence (DNA): TGTGCCAGCGGAGGGCCTACTAGCGGGGGTCTCGGGACCCAGTACTTC. It is translated as CASGGPTSGGLGTQYF.

This clone was detected once. The V gene is TRBV9, the J gene TRBJ2-1; a possible D gene is TRBD2 (7 bases). Germline values: CDR1 SGDLS, CDR2 YYNGEE. Trimming removed 1 base from V and 10 bases from J, with 24 bases in between. This CDR3 is 17 amino acids long. CDR3 amino acids: CASSVRPPVGGGQEQFF. The CDR3 DNA is TGTGCCAGCAGCGTACGTCCCCCGGTTGGGGGGGGCCAGGAGCAGTTCTTC.

The chain is built from TRBV6-5 and TRBJ1-1, with D hard to call. Trimming left V 4 bases short and J 5 bases short, with 11 bases between. The CDR3 contains 13 residues. The germline CDR1 and CDR2 sequences are MNHEY and SVGAGI. CDR3 DNA sequence: TGTGCCAGCAGTTCGTTAAAGATTACTGAAGCTTTCTTT. This encodes CASSSLKITEAFF.

The chain has TRBV6-6 and TRBJ1-1; 8 bases align to TRBD1. The CDR3 extends over 15 amino acids. Germline trimming cut 4 bases from V and 0 bases from J; bases unmatched to any gene: 4. Germline V lookup: CDR1 MNHNY, CDR2 SVGAGI (reference sequence). The DNA for the CDR3 is TGTGCCAGCAGTTTGACAGGGGACATGAACACTGAAGCTTTCTTT. Its translation is CASSLTGDMNTEAFF.

This sequence joins TRBV7-6 and TRBJ2-2, with TRBD1 matching over 8 bases. The CDR3 is 16 residues long. Germline V gene lookup returns CDR1 SGHVS and CDR2 FNYEAQ. V lost 0 bases to trimming and J lost 5 bases; unmatched junction nucleotides: 5. CDR3 amino acids: CASSLAGTGVTGELFF. CDR3 nucleotides: TGTGCCAGCAGCTTAGCCGGGACAGGAGTAACCGGGGAGCTGTTTTTT.

In this sample, this clone turned up once. The V call is TRBV30, the J call TRBJ2-3, with D possibly being TRBD2 (6 bases). Trimming removed 2 bases from V and 6 bases from J, with 15 bases in between. From germline, CDR1 is GTSNPN and CDR2 SVGIG (reference sequence). This CDR3 comprises 14 residues. The CDR3 loop reads CAWSRRGVEDTQYF. The CDR3 DNA follows: TGTGCCTGGAGTAGGAGGGGTGTGGAGGATACGCAGTATTTT. Using reference TRBV30 and TRBJ2-3 for the parts outside the CDR3, the full variable domain is SQTIHQWPATLVQPVGSPLSLECTVEGTSNPNLYWYRQAAGRGLQLLFYSVGIGQISSEVPQNLSASRPQDRQFILSSKKLLLSDSGFYLCAWSRRGVEDTQYFGPGTRLTVL.

The gene calls are TRBV7-2 and TRBJ1-5; D is perhaps TRBD1 (5 bases). The germline gives CDR1 SGHTA, CDR2 FQGNSA. V lost 3 bases, J lost 5 bases, and 8 bases lay in between. The CDR3 runs to 13 residues. The DNA for the CDR3 is TGTGCCAGCAGCTTCAGGGAGGATCAGCCCCAGCATTTT. Translation gives CASSFREDQPQHF. Combining the CDR3 with reference TRBV7-2 and TRBJ1-5 gives the whole variable domain GAGVSQSPSNKVTEKGKDVELRCDPISGHTALYWYRQSLGQGLEFLIYFQGNSAPDKSGLPSDRFSAERTGGSVSTLTIQRTQQEDSAVYLCASSFREDQPQHFGDGTRLSIL.

This chain uses TRBV6-4 with TRBJ1-4, with TRBD1 as a possible D gene (6 bases). Germline CDR1 and CDR2: MRHNA and SNTAGT. V was shortened by 6 bases and J by 3 bases, with 11 bases between the two germline ends. The CDR3 runs to 14 residues. The DNA for the CDR3 is TGTGCCAGCAGCAGGGGCCGGGCTAATGAAAAACTGTTTTTT. Its translation is CASSRGRANEKLFF.

The chain links TRBV27 to TRBJ2-4; unclear D gene. Germline V CDR1 and CDR2: MNHEY, SMNVEV (reference sequence). Trimming shortened V by 6 bases and J by 3 bases, and 12 bases separated the two germline ends. The CDR3 spans 14 residues. The CDR3 sequence: CASRASFGKNIQYF. The CDR3 DNA follows: TGTGCCAGCAGGGCTAGTTTCGGCAAAAACATTCAGTACTTC.

The CDR3 bases are TGTGCCAGTAGTATTTTTGGGGCGGAGTGGGAGCCCCAGCATTTT. It translates to CASSIFGAEWEPQHF. The chain employs TRBV19 and TRBJ1-5; possibly TRBD1 for D (5 bases). Germline V gene data show CDR1 as LNHDA and CDR2 as SQIVND (reference sequence). This CDR3 comprises 15 residues. The V end lost 3 bases, the J end lost 8 bases, and 17 bases lay between the germline ends.

This chain uses TRBV10-1 with TRBJ2-7; D might be TRBD1 or TRBD2, each matching 5 bases. CDR1 WNHNN and CDR2 SYGVQD come from the germline V gene (reference sequence). This CDR3 comprises 14 residues. The V end lost 5 bases, the J end lost 3 bases, and 14 bases lay between the germline ends. The DNA of the CDR3 is TGCGCCAGCAGTCCCCGGGACGCTATCTACGAGCAGTACTTC. This sequence encodes CASSPRDAIYEQYF.

J is TRBJ2-2 and V is TRBV10-2; D remains unclear. Germline V lookup: CDR1 WSHSY, CDR2 SAAADI. This CDR3 contains 14 residues. V was cut by 8 bases and J by 4 bases, with 14 bases left in between. The CDR3 coding sequence is TGCGCCAGCTGCAAGGCGAGTTCCACCGGGGAGCTGTTTTTT. Its protein product is CASCKASSTGELFF.

CDR3 coding DNA: TGTGCCAGCAACACAGGGATCTACGAGCAGTACTTC. It translates to CASNTGIYEQYF. The chain couples TRBV11-2 to TRBJ2-7, with a tentative D call TRBD1 (6 bases). The length of the CDR3 is 12 residues. CDR1 SGHAT and CDR2 FQNNGV come from the germline V gene. V was pared by 7 bases and J by 3 bases, with 10 bases between.

The genes are TRBV11-3 and TRBJ2-3; 7 bases align to TRBD1. The CDR3 has 16 residues. V shed 6 bases, J shed 4 bases, and the junction held 13 bases outside the gene matches. Germline V CDR1 and CDR2: SGHNT, YENEEA. CDR3 residues: CASSSDPRTGSDTQYF. In nucleotides, the CDR3 is TGTGCCAGCAGTTCCGACCCAAGGACAGGTTCAGATACGCAGTATTTT.

V and J are TRBV19 and TRBJ2-2; the D gene could be TRBD1 or TRBD2 (5 bases each). CDR1 is LNHDA and CDR2 is SQIVND in the germline V gene (reference sequence). The CDR3 is made up of 14 amino acids. The V end was cut by 6 bases, the J end by 3 bases, with 11 bases between. The CDR3 protein is CASRSGGDTGELFF. The CDR3 region has the DNA TGTGCCAGTAGGAGTGGGGGTGACACCGGGGAGCTGTTTTTT.

The V call is TRBV6-5, the J call TRBJ1-6; TRBD1 is a possible D gene (5 bases). V lost 5 bases and J 7 bases, leaving 12 bases between the germline ends. This CDR3 comprises 14 residues. Per the germline V gene, CDR1 is MNHEY and CDR2 is SVGAGI. CDR3: CASSDRWKNSPLHF. DNA for the CDR3: TGTGCCAGCAGTGACAGATGGAAGAATTCACCCCTCCACTTT.